This record covers a single T cell receptor (beta chain). In the study's own analysis: The authors estimated nucleated cell counts from reference gene primer amplification. Some clones are missing from TCRdb's copy, which holds only in-frame ones; the method was immunoSEQ multiplex PCR. V, J and clone size were drawn from that table, and D and trimming were deduced from the DNA. The repertoire holds about 280,000 clones, nearly 90% seen once, with about 9.8% in the top ten. The data derive from a study of blood T cell repertoires in COVID-19. Trimming removed 6 bases at V and 6 bases at J, with 15 bases between. Germline V gives CDR1 ENHRY, CDR2 SYGVKD. The CDR3 extends over 13 amino acids.

The V and J genes are TRBV10-3 and TRBJ2-7, with a weak D call TRBD2 (6 bases). Sequenced: peripheral blood. This clonotype was sampled from a man younger than 30 with active or convalescent COVID-19. The CDR3 bases are TGTGCCATCAGAACCGGGACTGATGGCGAGCAGTACTTC. It is translated as CAIRTGTDGEQYF.